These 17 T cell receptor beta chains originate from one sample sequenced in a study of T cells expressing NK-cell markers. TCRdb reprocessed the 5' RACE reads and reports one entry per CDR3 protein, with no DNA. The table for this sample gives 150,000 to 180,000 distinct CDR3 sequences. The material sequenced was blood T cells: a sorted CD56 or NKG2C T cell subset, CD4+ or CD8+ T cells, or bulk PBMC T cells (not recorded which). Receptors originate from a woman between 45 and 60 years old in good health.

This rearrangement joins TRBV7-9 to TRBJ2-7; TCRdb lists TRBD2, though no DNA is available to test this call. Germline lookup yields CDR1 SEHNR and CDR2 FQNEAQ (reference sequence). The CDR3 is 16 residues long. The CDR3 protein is CASSLDPSGGTYEQYF.

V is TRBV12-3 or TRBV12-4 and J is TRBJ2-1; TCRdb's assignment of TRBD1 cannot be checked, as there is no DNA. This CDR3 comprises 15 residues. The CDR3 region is CASSPRQGDHNEQFF.

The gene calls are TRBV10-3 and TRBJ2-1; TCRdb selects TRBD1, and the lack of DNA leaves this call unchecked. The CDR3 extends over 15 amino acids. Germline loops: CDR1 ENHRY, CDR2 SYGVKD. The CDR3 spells CATTRDRAEYNEQFF.

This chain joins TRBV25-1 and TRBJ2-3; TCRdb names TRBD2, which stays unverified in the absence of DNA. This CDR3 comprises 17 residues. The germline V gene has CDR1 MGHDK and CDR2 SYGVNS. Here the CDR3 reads CASSEFGTSGAQDTQYF.

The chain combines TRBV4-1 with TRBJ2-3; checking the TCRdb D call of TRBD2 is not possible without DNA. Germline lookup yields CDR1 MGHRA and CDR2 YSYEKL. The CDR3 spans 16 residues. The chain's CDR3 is CASSQEGAGSTDTQYF.

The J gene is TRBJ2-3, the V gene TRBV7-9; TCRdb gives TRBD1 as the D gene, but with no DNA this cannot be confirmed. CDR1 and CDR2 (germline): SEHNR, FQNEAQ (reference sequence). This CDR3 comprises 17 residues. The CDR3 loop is CASSLVRTGGRGDTQYF.

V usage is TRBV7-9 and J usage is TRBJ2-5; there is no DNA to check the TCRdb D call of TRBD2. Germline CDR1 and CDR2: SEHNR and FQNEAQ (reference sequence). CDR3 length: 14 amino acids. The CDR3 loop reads CASNRGGPQETQYF.

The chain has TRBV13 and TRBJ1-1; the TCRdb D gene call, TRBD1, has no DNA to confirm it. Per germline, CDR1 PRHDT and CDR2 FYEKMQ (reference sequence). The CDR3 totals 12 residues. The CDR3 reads CASSLQGLEAFF.

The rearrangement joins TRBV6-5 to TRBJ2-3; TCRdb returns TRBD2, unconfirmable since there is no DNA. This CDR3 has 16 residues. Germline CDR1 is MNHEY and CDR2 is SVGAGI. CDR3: CASGTSESGGTDTQYF.

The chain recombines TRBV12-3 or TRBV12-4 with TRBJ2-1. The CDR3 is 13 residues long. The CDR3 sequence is CASSRTTYNEQFF.

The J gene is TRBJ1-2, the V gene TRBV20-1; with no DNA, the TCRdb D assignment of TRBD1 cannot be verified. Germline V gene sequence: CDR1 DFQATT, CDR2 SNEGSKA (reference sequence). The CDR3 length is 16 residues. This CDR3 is CSARAPGEVLSDGYTF.

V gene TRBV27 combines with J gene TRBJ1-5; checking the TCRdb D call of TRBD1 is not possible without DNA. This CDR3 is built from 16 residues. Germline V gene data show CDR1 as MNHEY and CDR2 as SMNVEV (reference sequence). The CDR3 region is CASSPHRTLGNQPQHF.

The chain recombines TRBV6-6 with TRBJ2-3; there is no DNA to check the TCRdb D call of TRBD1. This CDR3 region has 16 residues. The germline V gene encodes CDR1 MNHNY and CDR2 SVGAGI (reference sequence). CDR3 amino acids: CASSYSGGGGTDTQYF.

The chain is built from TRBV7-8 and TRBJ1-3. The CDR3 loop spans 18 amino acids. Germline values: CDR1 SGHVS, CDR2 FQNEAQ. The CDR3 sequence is CASSLAELTGGERNTIYF.

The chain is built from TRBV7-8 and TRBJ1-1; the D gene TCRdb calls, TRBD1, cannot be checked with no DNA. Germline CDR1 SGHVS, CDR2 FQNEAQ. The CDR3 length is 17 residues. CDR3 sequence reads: CASSLEPRTGGNTEAFF.

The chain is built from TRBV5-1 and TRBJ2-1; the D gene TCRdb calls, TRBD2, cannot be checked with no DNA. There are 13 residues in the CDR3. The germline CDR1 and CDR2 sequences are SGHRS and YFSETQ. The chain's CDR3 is CASSSDLAPEQFF.

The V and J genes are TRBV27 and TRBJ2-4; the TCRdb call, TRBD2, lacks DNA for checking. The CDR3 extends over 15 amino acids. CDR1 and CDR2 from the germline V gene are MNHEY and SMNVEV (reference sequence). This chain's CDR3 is CASSLGQGAKNIQYF.